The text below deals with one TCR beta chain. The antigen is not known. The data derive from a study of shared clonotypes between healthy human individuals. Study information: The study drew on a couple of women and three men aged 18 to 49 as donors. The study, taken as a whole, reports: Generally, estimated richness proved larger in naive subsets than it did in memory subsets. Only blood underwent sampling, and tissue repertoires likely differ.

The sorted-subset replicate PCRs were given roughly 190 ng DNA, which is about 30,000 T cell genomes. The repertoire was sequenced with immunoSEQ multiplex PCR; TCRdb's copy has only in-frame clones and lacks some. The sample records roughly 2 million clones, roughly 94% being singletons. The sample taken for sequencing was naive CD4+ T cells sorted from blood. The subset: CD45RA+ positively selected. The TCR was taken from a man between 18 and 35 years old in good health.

The CDR3 protein is CASSQDRTRAQYF. The CDR3 DNA reads as TGCGCCAGCAGCCAAGATCGCACGCGGGCGCAGTATTTT. This chain connects TRBV4-1 to TRBJ2-3; weak D call: TRBD2 (5 bases). The germline gives CDR1 MGHRA, CDR2 YSYEKL. The CDR3 has 13 amino acids. V lost 0 bases, J lost 10 bases, and 11 bases lay in between.